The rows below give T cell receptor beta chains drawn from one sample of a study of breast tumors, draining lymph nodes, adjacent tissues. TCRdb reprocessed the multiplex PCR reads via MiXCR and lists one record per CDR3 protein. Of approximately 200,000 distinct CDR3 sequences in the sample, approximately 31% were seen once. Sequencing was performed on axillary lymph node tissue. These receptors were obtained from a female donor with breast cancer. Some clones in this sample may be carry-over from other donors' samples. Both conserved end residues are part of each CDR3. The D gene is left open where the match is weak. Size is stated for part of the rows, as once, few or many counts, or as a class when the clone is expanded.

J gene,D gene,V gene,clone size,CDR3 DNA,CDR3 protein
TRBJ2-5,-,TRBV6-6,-,TGTGCCAGCAGCAGTAATAGCAATCAGCCCCAGTACTTC,CASSSNSNQPQYF
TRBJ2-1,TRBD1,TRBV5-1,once,TGCGCCAGCAGCGTGGGACAGGGAATGGGTGAGCAGTTCTTC,CASSVGQGMGEQFF
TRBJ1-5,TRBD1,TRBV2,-,TGTGCCAGCGGTGTGACTCAGGGGGGCAATCACCCCCAGCATTTT,CASGVTQGGNHPQHF
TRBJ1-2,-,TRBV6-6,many,TGTGCCAGCAGACTTCGAGGCTACACCTTC,CASRLRGYTF
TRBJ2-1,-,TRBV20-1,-,TGCAGTGCTAGGGCGCCTCGTGGGGGGAGTGAGCGGTTCTTC,CSARAPRGGSERFF
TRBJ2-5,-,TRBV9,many,TGTGCCAGCAGCGTAGAGCAGGAGGCAGGAGAGACCCAGTACTTC,CASSVEQEAGETQYF
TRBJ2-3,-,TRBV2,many,TGTGCCAGCAGTGTAAGGCACGCAGATACGCAGTATTTT,CASSVRHADTQYF
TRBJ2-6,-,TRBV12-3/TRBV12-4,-,TGTGCCAGCAGCAGGGACAACGTCCTGACTTTC,CASSRDNVLTF
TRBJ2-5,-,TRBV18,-,TGTGCCAGCTCACCGGGACGAGGGGCTAGAGAAGAGACCCAGTACTTC,CASSPGRGAREETQYF
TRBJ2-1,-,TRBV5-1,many,TGCGCCAGCAGCTTGGACCCGAATGAGGCGAATGAGCAGTTCTTC,CASSLDPNEANEQFF
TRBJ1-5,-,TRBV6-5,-,TGTGCCAGCAGACGGGGTGTCGAGACCCAGCATTTT,CASRRGVETQHF
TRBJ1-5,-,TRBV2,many,TGTGCCAGCAATCCCACAGGGAGGGGTCAGCCCCAGCATTTT,CASNPTGRGQPQHF
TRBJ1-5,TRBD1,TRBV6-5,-,TGTGCCAGCAGTAGGACAGGGCAGGATCAGCCCCAGCATTTT,CASSRTGQDQPQHF
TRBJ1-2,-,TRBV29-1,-,TGCAGCGTTCTCCCCTTTTTGACTAGCGGGGGGGCTGGGGGCGAGTATGGCTACACCTTC,CSVLPFLTSGGAGGEYGYTF
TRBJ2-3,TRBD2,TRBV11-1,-,TGTGCCAGCAGCTATTCGGGACTAGCGGGGAGCACAGATACGCAGTATTTT,CASSYSGLAGSTDTQYF
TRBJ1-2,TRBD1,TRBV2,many,TGTGCCAGCAGGGTCAGACAGGGGGATGGCTACACCTTC,CASRVRQGDGYTF
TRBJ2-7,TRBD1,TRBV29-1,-,TGCAGCTCTACTCAAGGGACAGTCTACGAGCAGTACTTC,CSSTQGTVYEQYF
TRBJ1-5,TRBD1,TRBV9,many,TGTGCCAGCAGCGTAGGTACGGGGGGGGACAGGGTCAATCAGCCCCAGCATTTT,CASSVGTGGDRVNQPQHF
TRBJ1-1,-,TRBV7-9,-,TGTGCCAGCAGCTTAGAAAAGGGAGGGAACACTGAAGCTTTCTTT,CASSLEKGGNTEAFF
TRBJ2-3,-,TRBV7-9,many,TGTGCCAGCAGCTTAAATCCGCACGGGGGTAGCACAGATACGCAGTATTTT,CASSLNPHGGSTDTQYF
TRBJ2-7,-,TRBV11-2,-,TGTGCCAGCATCCGTACCTGGGGCTTTTCCGAGCAGTACTTC,CASIRTWGFSEQYF
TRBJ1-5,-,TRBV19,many,TGTGCCAGTAGTATAGCAGGGAATCAGCCCCAGCATTTT,CASSIAGNQPQHF
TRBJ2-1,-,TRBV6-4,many,TGTGCCAGCAGTGACAGGGGGGGGCGCTGGAATGAGCAGTTCTTC,CASSDRGGRWNEQFF
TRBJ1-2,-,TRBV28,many,TGTGCCAGCGGCCATGGCTACACCTTC,CASGHGYTF
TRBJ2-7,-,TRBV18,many,TGTGCCAGCTCACCACTCGAGGCGACCAAGAACGAGCAGTACTTC,CASSPLEATKNEQYF
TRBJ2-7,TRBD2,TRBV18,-,TGTGCCAGCTCACCAGTCAGTCTAGCGGGAAACGAGCAGTGCTTC,CASSPVSLAGNEQCF
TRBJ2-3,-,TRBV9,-,TGTGCCAGCCAGGGTTCAGATACGCAGTATTTT,CASQGSDTQYF
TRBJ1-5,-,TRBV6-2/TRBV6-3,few,TGTGCCAGCAGCCGCCCCCAGGGTAACGGCAATCAGCCCCAGCATTTT,CASSRPQGNGNQPQHF
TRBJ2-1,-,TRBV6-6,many,TGTGCCATCCAGGGGGGTGACTACAATGAGCAGTTCTTC,CAIQGGDYNEQFF
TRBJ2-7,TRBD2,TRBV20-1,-,TGCAGTGCTATGGCTAGCGGGTACGAGCCGTACTTC,CSAMASGYEPYF
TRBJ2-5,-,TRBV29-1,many,TGCAGCGTGACGGAACAGGTATCCCAAGAGACCCAGTACTTC,CSVTEQVSQETQYF
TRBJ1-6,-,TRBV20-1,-,TGCAGTGCTCCCGGGCCCGGACAGTGGAATTCACCCCTCCACTTT,CSAPGPGQWNSPLHF
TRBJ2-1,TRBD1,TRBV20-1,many,TGCAGTGCTAGAAGGACAGGGGACAATGAGCAGTTCTTC,CSARRTGDNEQFF
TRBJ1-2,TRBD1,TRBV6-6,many,TGTGCCAGCAGTTACTCGACAGGGGGCTATGGCTACACCTTC,CASSYSTGGYGYTF
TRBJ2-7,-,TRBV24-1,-,TGTGCCACCAGTGATTTTTGGGGGCAGCCAGCGGGACAGTCCTACGAGCAGTACTTC,CATSDFWGQPAGQSYEQYF
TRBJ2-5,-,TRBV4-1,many,TGCGCCAGCAGCCGATTGGGGCTAGAGACCCAGTACTTC,CASSRLGLETQYF
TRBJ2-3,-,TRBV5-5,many,TGTGCCAGCAGCTTGGAGGTGCACGGAGCAAGAGATACGCAGTATTTT,CASSLEVHGARDTQYF
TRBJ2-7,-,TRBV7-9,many,TGTGCCAGCAGTCAAGAGGTGTCCTACGAGCAGTACTTC,CASSQEVSYEQYF
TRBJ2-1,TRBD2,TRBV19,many,TGTGCCAGTACAAAACTAGCGGGTCTCTACAATGAGCAGTTCTTC,CASTKLAGLYNEQFF
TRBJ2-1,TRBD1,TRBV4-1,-,TGCGCCGGCAGCCTTAGACAGGGGGGGGACAATGAGCAGTTCTTC,CAGSLRQGGDNEQFF